Below, 10 T cell receptor beta chains from the same sample are listed, as sequenced in a study of graft-versus-host responses after intestinal transplantation. Their recognized antigens are unknown. Clones were sequenced by immunoSEQ multiplex PCR, and TCRdb holds only the in-frame ones, with some missing. The repertoire has 65,000 to 90,000 clones, around 92% of them found once; the top ten carry roughly 2.6%. This sample comprised unstimulated CD8+ T cells sorted from spleen or lymph node cells, obtained before intestinal transplant. Every receptor here comes from a human donor who received an intestinal transplant.

The rearrangement uses TRBV7-2 and TRBJ2-7, with a weak D call TRBD1 (5 bases). Deletions cut 1 base from V and 4 bases from J, with 8 bases between. Germline V gene lookup returns CDR1 SGHTA and CDR2 FQGNSA. The CDR3 sequence is 13 residues long. CDR3 DNA: TGTGCCAGCAGCTTAGTTCACAGGTACGAGCAGTACTTC. Its protein product is CASSLVHRYEQYF.

The chain employs TRBV11-2 and TRBJ1-1; D ambiguous. Germline V gene sequence: CDR1 SGHAT, CDR2 FQNNGV. The length of the CDR3 is 15 residues. V lost 5 bases and J lost 0, with 13 bases in between. CDR3 DNA sequence: TGTGCCAGCAGCCCGCCGATAGCCATGAACACTGAAGCTTTCTTT. This gives the protein CASSPPIAMNTEAFF.

This chain uses TRBV6-5 with TRBJ2-7; D unclear. The germline CDR1 and CDR2 sequences are MNHEY and SVGAGI. The length of the CDR3 is 14 residues. The V end lost 0 bases, the J end lost 2 bases, and 8 bases lay between the germline ends. The DNA for the CDR3 is TGTGCCAGCAGTTACTCGTGGCAGGCCTACGAGCAGTACTTC. The encoded protein is CASSYSWQAYEQYF.

The rearrangement joins TRBV5-1 to TRBJ2-1; 11 nucleotides align to TRBD2. The CDR3 runs 16 residues. Trimming took 3 bases from V and 3 from J; bases not matched to a gene: 5. The V gene's germline CDR1 is SGHRS and CDR2 YFSETQ. The CDR3 spells CASSYTGLAVYNEQFF. The CDR3, as DNA: TGCGCCAGCAGCTATACGGGACTAGCGGTCTACAATGAGCAGTTCTTC.

The chain links TRBV28 to TRBJ1-4, with D possibly being TRBD1 (5 bases). Germline V gene sequence: CDR1 MDHEN, CDR2 SYDVKM. The ends were cut back, 8 bases at V and 8 bases at J, with 21 bases in the middle. This CDR3 is 15 amino acids long. The CDR3 DNA reads as TGTGCCAGCGGGACTCTACAGAAAAGTGGGGAAAAACTGTTTTTT. Its translation: CASGTLQKSGEKLFF.

This rearrangement joins TRBV5-6 to TRBJ2-7; D is possibly TRBD2 (6 bases). Germline V lookup: CDR1 SGHDT, CDR2 YYEEEE. This CDR3 comprises 14 residues. V was cut by 0 bases and J by 5 bases, with 12 bases left in between. The CDR3 here is CASSLGTSFHEQYF. CDR3 bases: TGTGCCAGCAGCTTGGGTACTAGCTTCCACGAGCAGTACTTC.

CDR3 in amino acids: CASSSRDRGEDEQYF. CDR3 DNA sequence: TGTGCCAGCAGCTCGCGGGACAGGGGTGAAGACGAGCAGTACTTC. V and J are TRBV13 and TRBJ2-7; TRBD1 aligns across 10 bases. The CDR3 covers 15 residues. Germline V gene lookup returns CDR1 PRHDT and CDR2 FYEKMQ (reference sequence). J was trimmed by 5 bases and V by 4 bases; bases with no gene match: 8.

The chain uses TRBV6-5 and TRBJ2-7; TRBD2 might be the D (5 bases). Germline loops: CDR1 MNHEY, CDR2 SVGAGI. V lost 5 bases and J lost 3, with 14 bases in between. The CDR3 has 14 amino acids. CDR3 residues: CASSLGAGDYEQYF. CDR3 DNA: TGTGCCAGCAGTCTGGGAGCCGGGGACTACGAGCAGTACTTC.

This chain connects TRBV5-1 to TRBJ2-7; D remains unclear. V was shortened by 6 bases and J by 6 bases, with 25 bases between the two germline ends. Germline CDR1 reads SGHRS; CDR2 reads YFSETQ. This CDR3 spans 16 amino acids. The CDR3 protein is CASKDPLAGEIGEQYF. Written as DNA, the CDR3 is TGCGCCAGCAAAGATCCCCTGGCAGGCGAAATCGGCGAGCAGTACTTC. Complete variable domain (other parts from reference TRBV5-1 and TRBJ2-7): KAGVTQTPRYLIKTRGQQVTLSCSPISGHRSVSWYQQTPGQGLQFLFEYFSETQRNKGNFPGRFSGRQFSNSRSEMNVSTLELGDSALYLCASKDPLAGEIGEQYFGPGTRLTVT.

The J gene is TRBJ2-7, the V gene TRBV11-2; TRBD1 matches 7 bases. Germline CDR1 is SGHAT and CDR2 is FQNNGV. CDR3 size: 15 residues. The V and J ends lost 4 bases and 2 bases, in that order; junction bases with no gene match: 8. The CDR3 sequence: CASSSWTGRPYEQYF. The CDR3 nucleotides read TGTGCCAGCAGCTCCTGGACAGGAAGGCCCTACGAGCAGTACTTC. The full variable domain, in which reference TRBV11-2 and TRBJ2-7 provide the parts outside the CDR3, is EAGVAQSPRYKIIEKRQSVAFWCNPISGHATLYWYQQILGQGPKLLIQFQNNGVVDDSQLPKDRFSAERLKGVDSTLKIQPAKLEDSAVYLCASSSWTGRPYEQYFGPGTRLTVT.